A single sample gave rise to the 10 T cell receptor beta chains below, sequenced in a study of identifying expanded T cells in peripheral blood. Produced via immunoSEQ multiplex PCR; TCRdb's table is partial and in-frame only. The top ten hold 4.5% to 7% of the sample, which has about 90,000 clones, roughly 86% seen once. The sample consisted of blood. The receptors shown here come from a person aged 18 to 70 in good health.

The chain links TRBV6-4 to TRBJ1-3; 7 bases align to TRBD1. The CDR3 runs to 17 residues. V lost 7 bases and J lost 0; bases outside the gene matches: 12. Germline assignment: CDR1 MRHNA and CDR2 SNTAGT. The CDR3 DNA follows: TGTGCCAGCACTGAAAGCCGGGACAGAAGCTCTGGAAACACCATATATTTT. The encoded protein is CASTESRDRSSGNTIYF.

The chain carries TRBV5-1 and TRBJ1-3, with TRBD1 matching 7 bases. Germline CDR1 reads SGHRS; CDR2 reads YFSETQ. The CDR3 runs to 16 residues. Trimming at V came to 1 base and at J to 1 base, leaving 5 bases not matched to a gene. The CDR3 DNA follows: TGCGCCAGCAGCTTGATCGAGGGGGCATCTGGAAACACCATATATTTT. Its translation: CASSLIEGASGNTIYF.

The chain has TRBV6-1 and TRBJ2-7; D is undetermined. V lost 2 bases and J 6 bases, leaving 14 bases between the germline ends. Germline lookup yields CDR1 MNHNS and CDR2 SASEGT. The CDR3 is 14 residues long. In DNA form, the CDR3 reads TGTGCCAGCAGTGAAACGCCCTCGGTGGGCGAGCAGTACTTC. It specifies CASSETPSVGEQYF.

The rearrangement joins TRBV4-3 to TRBJ2-4; TRBD2 might be the D (6 bases). Trimming stripped 0 bases from V and 5 bases from J, with 17 bases between. The length of the CDR3 is 17 residues. The germline V gene has CDR1 LGHNA and CDR2 YSLEER. DNA of the CDR3: TGCGCCAGCAGCCAAGAGTCCGGGAGAGGTGGACAAAACATTCAGTACTTC. Translating gives CASSQESGRGGQNIQYF.

The chain carries TRBV6-1 and TRBJ1-1; D is undetermined. The CDR3 length is 12 residues. Germline V gives CDR1 MNHNS, CDR2 SASEGT. V was trimmed by 3 bases and J by 2 bases, leaving 4 bases between them. CDR3 loop: CASSDYNTEAFF. The CDR3 coding sequence is TGTGCCAGCAGTGATTATAACACTGAAGCTTTCTTT.

J is TRBJ2-5 and V is TRBV19; 7 nucleotides match TRBD1. CDR1 and CDR2 from the germline V gene are LNHDA and SQIVND (reference sequence). This CDR3 has 15 residues. The V segment lost 5 bases and the J segment 2 bases; nucleotides outside the gene matches: 8. This CDR3 is CASSATSTGQETQYF. In DNA, the CDR3 is TGTGCCAGTAGTGCTACCTCGACAGGGCAAGAGACCCAGTACTTC.

The CDR3 DNA sequence: TGTGCCAGCAGTTCCTACAGGGTGGGGAACTCTGGAAACACCATATATTTT. Encoded protein: CASSSYRVGNSGNTIYF. V and J are TRBV28 and TRBJ1-3; tentative D call: TRBD1 (6 bases). CDR3 length: 17 residues. The germline gives CDR1 MDHEN, CDR2 SYDVKM. The ends were cut back, 4 bases at V and 0 bases at J, with 16 bases in the middle.

This chain joins TRBV4-1 and TRBJ1-5; tentatively, D is TRBD1 (5 bases). This CDR3 region has 15 residues. In germline, CDR1 is MGHRA, CDR2 YSYEKL. V was cut by 5 bases and J by 7 bases, with 18 bases left in between. CDR3 amino acids: CASSVSIGGEQPQHF. DNA of the CDR3: TGCGCCAGCAGCGTGAGCATTGGGGGGGAGCAGCCCCAGCATTTT.

This chain joins TRBV6-6 and TRBJ2-3; TRBD1 matches at 8 bases. This CDR3 comprises 14 residues. With 7 bases clipped from V and 3 bases from J, the junction kept 6 bases outside the gene matches. Germline V gene lookup returns CDR1 MNHNY and CDR2 SVGAGI (reference sequence). The CDR3 loop is CASTQGATTDTQYF. DNA of the CDR3: TGTGCCAGCACCCAGGGGGCAACAACAGATACGCAGTATTTT.

The CDR3 here is CASSPHPSEPQHF. DNA for the CDR3: TGTGCCAGCAGTCCACACCCCTCCGAGCCCCAGCATTTT. V gene TRBV7-3 combines with J gene TRBJ1-5; D gene ambiguous. Germline V CDR1 and CDR2: SGHTA, FQGTGA. The CDR3 covers 13 residues. Trimming took off 6 bases at V and 8 bases at J, with 14 bases between the two ends.